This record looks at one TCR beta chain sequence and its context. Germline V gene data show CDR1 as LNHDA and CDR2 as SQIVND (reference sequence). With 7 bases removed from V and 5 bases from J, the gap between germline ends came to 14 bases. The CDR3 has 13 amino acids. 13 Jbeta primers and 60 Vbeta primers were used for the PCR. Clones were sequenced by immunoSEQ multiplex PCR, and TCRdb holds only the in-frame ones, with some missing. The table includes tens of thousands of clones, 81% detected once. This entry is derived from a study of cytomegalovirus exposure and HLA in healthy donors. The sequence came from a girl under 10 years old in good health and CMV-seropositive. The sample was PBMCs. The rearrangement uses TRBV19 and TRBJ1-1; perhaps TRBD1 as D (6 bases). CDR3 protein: CASKTDSRTEAFF. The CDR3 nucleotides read TGTGCCAGTAAAACGGACAGCAGAACTGAAGCTTTCTTT. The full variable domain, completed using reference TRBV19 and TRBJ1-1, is DGGITQSPKYLFRKEGQNVTLSCEQNLNHDAMYWYRQDPGQGLRLIYYSQIVNDFQKGDIAEGYSVSREKKESFPLTVTSAQKNPTAFYLCASKTDSRTEAFFGQGTRLTVV.